Sequencing of this T cell receptor beta chain was carried out in a study of T cell repertoires in cytomegalovirus infection. Study summary: Recently identified HLA-C-restricted CMV epitopes and well-studied HLA-B-restricted CMV epitopes were used by the study. It can be stated that public TCR beta signatures indicated CMV infection as well as a matching HLA type. Whole-study findings and limits: The ex vivo response showed dominance by HLA-C-restricted CMV-specific TCR beta clonotypes. Cumulative public TCR beta family frequency identified carriers of CMV plus the relevant HLA.

This clonotype has a count of ten or more. Its specificity is unknown. Germline V lookup: CDR1 SGHVS, CDR2 FQNEAQ. The CDR3 contains 13 residues. V trimming: 5 bases; J trimming: 7 bases; junction bases outside the gene matches: 5. Each CDR3 protein is one row after TCRdb ran MiXCR on the reads. This repertoire shows about 830,000 distinct CDR3 sequences, less than 35% found once; its top ten account for roughly 12%. V is TRBV7-8 and J is TRBJ2-7; 10 nucleotides line up with TRBD1. The source was cultured CD8+ T cells from PBMCs, collected from culture after CMV antigen stimulation. This TCR was recovered from a human donor in good health (CMV status not recorded). Some clones in this sample may be carry-over from other donors' samples. The DNA of the CDR3 is TGTGCCAGCAGCCGACAGGGGGCCTGGGAGCAGTACTTC. Encoded protein: CASSRQGAWEQYF.